This TCR beta chain was recorded in a study of blood T cell dynamics during melanoma immunotherapy. About the study: Standard first-line treatment here was pembrolizumab or nivolumab plus ipilimumab in metastatic melanoma.

Time point described: week 3, after first cycle of checkpoint inhibitor. Disease control meant complete response, partial response or stable disease at 12 weeks. Concerning this clone itself: Its antigen is as yet unknown.

Each bulk PBMC sample had approximately 340 ng DNA loaded. Method: immunoSEQ multiplex PCR; TCRdb's copy keeps in-frame clones and lacks some. The repertoire holds some 4,000 clones, with about 88% as singletons. This CDR3 has 14 amino acids. V shed 1 base, J shed 3 bases, and the junction held 4 bases outside the gene matches. Germline V gene lookup returns CDR1 GTSNPN and CDR2 SVGIG (reference sequence). Study-wide findings and caveats: The study could not tell melanoma-specific clones from general immune activation.

The gene calls are TRBV30 and TRBJ2-7, with 9 bases aligning to TRBD1. The clonotype comes from a human donor with melanoma. Sequenced here: blood, sampled from a patient treated with checkpoint blockade. CDR3 protein: CAWSEGQGRYEQYF. The CDR3 bases are TGTGCCTGGAGTGAAGGACAGGGGCGCTACGAGCAGTACTTC.